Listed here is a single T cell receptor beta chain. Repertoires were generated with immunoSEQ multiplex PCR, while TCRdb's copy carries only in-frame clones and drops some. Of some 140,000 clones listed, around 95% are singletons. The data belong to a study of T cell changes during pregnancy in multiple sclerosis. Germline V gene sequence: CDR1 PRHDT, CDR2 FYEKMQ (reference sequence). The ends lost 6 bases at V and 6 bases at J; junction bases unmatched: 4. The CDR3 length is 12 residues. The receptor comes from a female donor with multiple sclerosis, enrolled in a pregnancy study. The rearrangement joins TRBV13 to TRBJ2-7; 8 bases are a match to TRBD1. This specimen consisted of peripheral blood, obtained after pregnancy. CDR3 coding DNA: TGTGCCAGCAGGACAGGGGCAGGCGAGCAGTACTTC. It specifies CASRTGAGEQYF. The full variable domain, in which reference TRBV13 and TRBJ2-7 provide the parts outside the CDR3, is AAGVIQSPRHLIKEKRETATLKCYPIPRHDTVYWYQQGPGQDPQFLISFYEKMQSDKGSIPDRFSAQQFSDYHSELNMSSLELGDSALYFCASRTGAGEQYFGPGTRLTVT.